A selection of T cell receptor beta chains follows, all from one sample in a study of shared clonotypes between healthy human individuals. Produced via immunoSEQ multiplex PCR; TCRdb's table is partial and in-frame only. The table includes about 1,900,000 clones, about 95% detected once. Sequencing was done on a sample of naive CD8+ T cells sorted from blood. These receptors all stem from a man younger than 35 in good health. CDR3s include the opening cysteine and the closing phenylalanine or tryptophan. A D gene is named only where the DNA matches it firmly. Some rows mark clone size as missing; the rest say once, few, many or name a class of expanded clone.

TRBV9	.	TRBJ2-7	once	TGTGCCAGCAGCGTAGGTGGGAGTACCTACGAGCAGTACTTC	CASSVGGSTYEQYF
TRBV4-1	.	TRBJ1-3	.	TGCGCCAGCAGCCGAATCGGGATCTCTGGAAACACCATATATTTT	CASSRIGISGNTIYF
TRBV4-3	.	TRBJ2-2	.	TGCGCCAGCAGCCAAGTGGGCGTCGGGGAGCTGTTTTTT	CASSQVGVGELFF
TRBV28	TRBD2	TRBJ2-1	.	TGTGCCAGCAGTTTAAGTACCCCCCAGCGGGAGGACGCTGAGCAGTTCTTC	CASSLSTPQREDAEQFF
TRBV9	.	TRBJ1-3	.	TGTGCCAGCAGCCACCATCAACAGCCAGACTCTGGAAACACCATATATTTT	CASSHHQQPDSGNTIYF
TRBV7-3	.	TRBJ2-6	.	TGTGCCAGCAGCCCAATGGGGGGTCCTTCCTCTGGGGCCAACGTCCTGACTTTC	CASSPMGGPSSGANVLTF
TRBV5-6	.	TRBJ1-6	.	TGTGCCAGCAGCTTCGACGGGTTGCTCCTCCACTTT	CASSFDGLLLHF
TRBV14	TRBD2	TRBJ2-3	.	TGTGCCAGCAGCCAAGGGACTAGCGGAGCAGATACGCAGTATTTT	CASSQGTSGADTQYF
TRBV5-6	.	TRBJ2-1	.	TGTGCCAGCAGCTTGGGCAGCACCTACAATGAGCAGTTCTTC	CASSLGSTYNEQFF
TRBV6-5	.	TRBJ2-1	.	TGTGCCAGCAGTTCGTCTAGGAATGAGCAGTTCTTC	CASSSSRNEQFF
TRBV5-1	.	TRBJ2-7	.	TGCGCCAGCTGTGACAGTTCCTACGAGCAGTACTTC	CASCDSSYEQYF
TRBV7-9	TRBD2	TRBJ2-7	once	TGTGCCAGCAGCTTAGGCGCGGGACTAGCGAGCTACGAGCAGTACTTC	CASSLGAGLASYEQYF
TRBV5-4	.	TRBJ2-7	.	TGTGCCAGCAGCTCGGGTGTCTCCTACGAGCAGTACTTC	CASSSGVSYEQYF
TRBV5-6	.	TRBJ2-3	.	TGTGCCAGCAGCTTGGAGGCCATGACCCCGGCCGGTACGCAGTATTTT	CASSLEAMTPAGTQYF
TRBV6-1	.	TRBJ2-7	.	TGTGCCAGCAGTGAAGGGGGCGGGGACCGCTACGAGCAGTACTTC	CASSEGGGDRYEQYF
TRBV5-4	.	TRBJ1-1	few	TGTGCCAGCAGCTTGGACCTGAACACTGAAGCTTTCTTT	CASSLDLNTEAFF
TRBV28	TRBD1	TRBJ1-3	.	TGTGCCAGCAGTCAGACAGGGGGCCCGGACACCATATATTTT	CASSQTGGPDTIYF
TRBV9	.	TRBJ2-5	.	TGTGCCAGCAGCTCTGGGTCGGCTCAGGGTGAGGAGACCCAGTACTTC	CASSSGSAQGEETQYF
TRBV7-2	.	TRBJ2-5	.	TGTGCCAGCAGCTTAACAGGGTTTGAGGAGACCCAGTACTTC	CASSLTGFEETQYF
TRBV5-4	.	TRBJ2-7	once	TGTGCCAGCAGCTCGGAGGGAGCGGGCCACGAGCAGTACTTC	CASSSEGAGHEQYF
TRBV4-1	TRBD1	TRBJ1-6	.	TGCGCCAGCAGCCCCGGGACAGGTGGTTCACCCCTCCACTTT	CASSPGTGGSPLHF
TRBV4-1	.	TRBJ1-3	.	TGCGCCAGCAGCCAAGTGCAGGGGTACACCATATATTTT	CASSQVQGYTIYF
TRBV5-6	.	TRBJ2-7	once	TGTGCCAGCAGCCCGACGGGGGGCGGCTACGAGCAGTACTTC	CASSPTGGGYEQYF
TRBV19	TRBD1	TRBJ1-1	.	TGTGCCAGTAGTTCCGGGACAGGGCCGAACACTGAAGCTTTCTTT	CASSSGTGPNTEAFF
TRBV7-9	TRBD2	TRBJ2-1	.	TGTGCCAGCAGCTTAGTGGTCGGACTAGCGGCAAATGAGCAGTTCTTC	CASSLVVGLAANEQFF
TRBV14	.	TRBJ2-2	.	TGTGCCAGCAGCCCCCTGCTGGGCCTGAACACCGGGGAGCTGTTTTTT	CASSPLLGLNTGELFF
TRBV6-1	TRBD2	TRBJ2-7	.	TGTGCCAGCAGTGAATCTCTAGCGGGCCCCTACGAGCAGTACTTC	CASSESLAGPYEQYF
TRBV2	TRBD1	TRBJ2-7	.	TGTGCCAGCAGTGAATATATTGCAGGGGGAGAGACCTACGAGCAGTACTTC	CASSEYIAGGETYEQYF
TRBV6-5	.	TRBJ2-5	.	TGTGCCAGCAGTTACTCGAATCTAGCATCAGAGACCCAGTACTTC	CASSYSNLASETQYF
TRBV27	.	TRBJ2-7	once	TGTGCCAGCGGAGGCGGGGTCCTGCTCGAGCAGTACTTC	CASGGGVLLEQYF
TRBV10-1	.	TRBJ2-5	.	TGCGCCAGCAGTGAGCTTACCGGTGGGGCCCAGTACTTC	CASSELTGGAQYF
TRBV5-4	.	TRBJ2-7	.	TGTGCCAGCAGCTCCCGAGGACTGGCTCCATCCTACGAGCAGTACTTC	CASSSRGLAPSYEQYF
TRBV7-2	.	TRBJ1-2	.	TGTGCCAGCAGCTTACGCAGGGGCGAATATCTCCATCATGGCTACACCTTC	CASSLRRGEYLHHGYTF
TRBV7-2	.	TRBJ2-7	.	TGTGCCAGCAGCTTAGCAAGGAGGGACTCCTACGAGCAGTACTTC	CASSLARRDSYEQYF
TRBV4-3	TRBD1	TRBJ1-5	.	TGCGCCAGCAGCCGGGGGACAGGGTCCAATCAGCCCCAGCATTTT	CASSRGTGSNQPQHF
TRBV9	TRBD2	TRBJ2-7	.	TGTGCCAGCAGCGTAGGGACTAGCGGGGCCTCACTCTACGAGCAGTACTTC	CASSVGTSGASLYEQYF
TRBV9	.	TRBJ1-5	.	TGTGCCAGCAGCGTAGGGTCCGGGGGGAATCAGCCCCAGCATTTT	CASSVGSGGNQPQHF
TRBV19	.	TRBJ1-5	.	TGTGCCAGTACCAAGGGTTACCTTAGCAATCAGCCCCAGCATTTT	CASTKGYLSNQPQHF
TRBV5-6	TRBD1	TRBJ2-7	once	TGTGCCAGCAGGGCTTTGACAGGGCGCGAGCAGTACTTC	CASRALTGREQYF
TRBV7-9	.	TRBJ2-7	.	TGTGCCAGCAGCCCCCGCCTCAGTGGTGGGGTGAGGGAGCAGTACTTC	CASSPRLSGGVREQYF
TRBV2	.	TRBJ2-7	few	TGTGCCAGCCTTAACGGGACAACCTACGAGCAGTACTTC	CASLNGTTYEQYF
TRBV7-9	.	TRBJ2-7	.	TGTGCCAGCAGCATAGAGGCGGGTACGTCCTACGAGCAGTACTTC	CASSIEAGTSYEQYF
TRBV19	TRBD1	TRBJ2-2	.	TGTGCCAGTAGTTTTAACAGGGGGCCGGGAGTGGACACCGGGGAGCTGTTTTTT	CASSFNRGPGVDTGELFF
TRBV9	TRBD1	TRBJ2-3	.	TGTGCCAGCAGCGTAGACGGCAGGGGGAGAGATACGCAGTATTTT	CASSVDGRGRDTQYF
TRBV7-6	.	TRBJ1-4	.	TGTGCCAGCAGCTTAGCAGGGTCGGGGGAAAAACTGTTTTTT	CASSLAGSGEKLFF
TRBV7-9	.	TRBJ2-1	.	TGTGCCAGCAGCTTAGCGATTGCGGCTAGCGCTGGCGATGAGCAGTTCTTC	CASSLAIAASAGDEQFF
TRBV5-1	.	TRBJ1-1	.	TGCGCCAGTCGATCGCTTAGGGGACTGAACACTGAAGCTTTCTTT	CASRSLRGLNTEAFF
TRBV28	.	TRBJ2-2	.	TGTGCCAGCACACAGCCAGGGGAGTCGAACACCGGGGAGCTGTTTTTT	CASTQPGESNTGELFF
TRBV4-1	TRBD1	TRBJ2-2	.	TGCGCCAGCAGGGACAGGGCAGGCACCGGGGAGCTGTTTTTT	CASRDRAGTGELFF
TRBV5-1	.	TRBJ2-7	.	TGCGCCAGCAGCTTGGACCCGACAGGTACCTACGAGCAGTACTTC	CASSLDPTGTYEQYF
TRBV4-2	TRBD2	TRBJ2-1	.	TGTGCCAGCAGCCAGAGCCCCCTAGCGGGCGCCTCCTACAATGAGCAGTTCTTC	CASSQSPLAGASYNEQFF
TRBV4-2	TRBD2	TRBJ2-3	.	TGTGCCAGCAGCAACGGACTAGCGGGGGGTCCCGATACGCAGTATTTT	CASSNGLAGGPDTQYF
TRBV4-3	.	TRBJ2-3	.	TGCGCCAGCAGCCAAGAGGAGGGCACAGATACGCAGTATTTT	CASSQEEGTDTQYF
TRBV27	.	TRBJ2-7	.	TGTGCCAGCAGTTTGAAGGGAAGCTCCTACGAGCAGTACTTC	CASSLKGSSYEQYF
TRBV27	.	TRBJ2-7	once	TGTGCCAGCAGTTTGGGCAGGGAATCTTACGAGCAGTACTTC	CASSLGRESYEQYF
TRBV27	.	TRBJ1-5	.	TGTGCCAGCAGCCTGACTTGGGGGGAATATAGCAATCAGCCCCAGCATTTT	CASSLTWGEYSNQPQHF
TRBV10-3	TRBD2	TRBJ2-1	.	TGTGCCATCAGTGAGTGGACTAGCGGGGTTGAGCAGTTCTTC	CAISEWTSGVEQFF
TRBV4-3	.	TRBJ2-7	.	TGCGCCAGCAGCCAAGATAAGGTCTCCTACGAGCAGTACTTC	CASSQDKVSYEQYF
TRBV10-2	.	TRBJ2-2	.	TGCGCCAGCAGTGAGCTCGGGGAGCTGTTTTTT	CASSELGELFF
TRBV5-4	.	TRBJ1-3	.	TGTGCCAGCAGCTTGGGACAGGCTGGAAACACCATATATTTT	CASSLGQAGNTIYF